This T cell receptor (beta chain) was captured by sequencing in a study of cytomegalovirus exposure and HLA in healthy donors. Study results and limitations: Across donors, most TCRs were seen rarely, yet some public ones were widespread.

The ends lost 4 bases at V and 0 bases at J; junction bases unmatched: 11. Per germline, CDR1 SGHAT and CDR2 FQNNGV. This CDR3 contains 18 residues. As for this clone: No antigen is known for it.

Assay: immunoSEQ multiplex PCR; the TCRdb copy retains only in-frame clones and omits some. The data contain approximately 280,000 clones, roughly 90% of them singletons. The sequence came from a woman aged 18-35 years in good health and CMV-seronegative. Sequenced material: PBMCs. This chain connects TRBV11-2 to TRBJ2-7; 11 nucleotides agree with TRBD1. CDR3 sequence reads: CASSSTTGGTGGSYEQYF. In DNA, the CDR3 is TGTGCCAGCAGCTCCACGACGGGCGGGACAGGGGGCTCCTACGAGCAGTACTTC.